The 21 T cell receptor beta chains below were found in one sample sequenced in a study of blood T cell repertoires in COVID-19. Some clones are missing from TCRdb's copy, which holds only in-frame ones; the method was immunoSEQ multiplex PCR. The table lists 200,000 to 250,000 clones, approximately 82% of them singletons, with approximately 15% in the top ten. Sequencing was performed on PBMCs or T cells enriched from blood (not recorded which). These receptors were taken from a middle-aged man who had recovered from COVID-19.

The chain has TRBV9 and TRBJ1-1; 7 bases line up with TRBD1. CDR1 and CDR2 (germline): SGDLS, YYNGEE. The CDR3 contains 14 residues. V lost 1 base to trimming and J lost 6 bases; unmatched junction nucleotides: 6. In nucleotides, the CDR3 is TGTGCCAGCAGCGTACAACCGACAGGGTCTGAAGCTTTCTTT. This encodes CASSVQPTGSEAFF.

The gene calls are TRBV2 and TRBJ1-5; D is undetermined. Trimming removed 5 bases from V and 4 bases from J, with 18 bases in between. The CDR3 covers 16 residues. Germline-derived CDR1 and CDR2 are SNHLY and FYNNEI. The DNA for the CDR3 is TGTGCCAGCAGTCCTAAACCGGCAGGAAGGAATCAGCCCCAGCATTTT. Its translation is CASSPKPAGRNQPQHF.

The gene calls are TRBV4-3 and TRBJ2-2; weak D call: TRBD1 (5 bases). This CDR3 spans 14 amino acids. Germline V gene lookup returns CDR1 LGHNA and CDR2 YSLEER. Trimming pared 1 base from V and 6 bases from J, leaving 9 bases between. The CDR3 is CASSQGQTAGELFF. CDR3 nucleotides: TGCGCCAGCAGCCAAGGCCAGACAGCCGGGGAGCTGTTTTTT.

This CDR3 reads CASSLRRPREGTEAFF. CDR3 in DNA: TGTGCCAGCTCACTCCGCCGTCCCAGGGAGGGAACTGAAGCTTTCTTT. The V call is TRBV18, the J call TRBJ1-1; TRBD1 is a possible D gene (5 bases). From germline, CDR1 is KGHSH and CDR2 LQKENI. The CDR3 has 16 amino acids. V lost 4 bases and J lost 5, with 20 bases in between.

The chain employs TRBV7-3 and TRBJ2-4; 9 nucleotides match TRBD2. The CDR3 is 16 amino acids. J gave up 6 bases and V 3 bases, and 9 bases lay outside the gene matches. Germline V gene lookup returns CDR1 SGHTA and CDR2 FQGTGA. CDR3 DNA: TGTGCCAGCAGCTTCCTCGGCTCAGCGGGGGGAAACATTCAGTACTTC. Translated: CASSFLGSAGGNIQYF. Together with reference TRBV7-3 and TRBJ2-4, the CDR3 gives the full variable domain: GAGVSQTPSNKVTEKGKYVELRCDPISGHTALYWYRQSLGQGPEFLIYFQGTGAADDSGLPNDRFFAVRPEGSVSTLKIQRTERGDSAVYLCASSFLGSAGGNIQYFGAGTRLSVL.

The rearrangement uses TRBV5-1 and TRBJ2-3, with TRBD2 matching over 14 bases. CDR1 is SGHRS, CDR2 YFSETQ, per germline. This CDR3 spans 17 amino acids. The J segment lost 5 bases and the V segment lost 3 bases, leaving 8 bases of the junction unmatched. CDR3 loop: CASSSLGLAGVGDTQYF. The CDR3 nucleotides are TGCGCCAGCAGCTCCCTGGGACTAGCGGGGGTTGGAGATACGCAGTATTTT.

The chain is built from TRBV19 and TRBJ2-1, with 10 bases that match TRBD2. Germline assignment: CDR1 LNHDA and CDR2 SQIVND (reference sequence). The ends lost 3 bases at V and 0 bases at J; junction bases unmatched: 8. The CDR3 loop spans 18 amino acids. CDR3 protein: CASSMGELAGSSYNEQFF. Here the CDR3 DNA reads TGTGCCAGTAGTATGGGAGAACTAGCGGGGAGCTCCTACAATGAGCAGTTCTTC.

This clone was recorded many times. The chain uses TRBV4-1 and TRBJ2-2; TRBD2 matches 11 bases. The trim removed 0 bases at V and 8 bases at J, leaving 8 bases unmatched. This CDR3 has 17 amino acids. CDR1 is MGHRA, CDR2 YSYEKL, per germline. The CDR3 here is CASSQEVLAGGKGELFF. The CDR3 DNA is TGCGCCAGCAGCCAAGAAGTCCTAGCGGGGGGAAAAGGGGAGCTGTTTTTT.

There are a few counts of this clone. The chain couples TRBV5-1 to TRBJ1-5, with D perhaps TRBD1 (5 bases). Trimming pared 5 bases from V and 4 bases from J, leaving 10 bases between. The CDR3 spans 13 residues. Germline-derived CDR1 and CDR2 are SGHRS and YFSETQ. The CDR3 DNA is TGCGCCAGCAGTGCGGGGGAGAATCAGCCCCAGCATTTT. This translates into CASSAGENQPQHF.

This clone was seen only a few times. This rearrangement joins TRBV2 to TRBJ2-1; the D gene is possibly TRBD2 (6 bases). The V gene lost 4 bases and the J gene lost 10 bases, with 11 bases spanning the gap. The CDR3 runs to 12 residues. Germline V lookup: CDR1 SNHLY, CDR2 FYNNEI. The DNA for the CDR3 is TGTGCCAGCAGTGTCGACCGGGGGGAGCAGTTCTTC. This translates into CASSVDRGEQFF.

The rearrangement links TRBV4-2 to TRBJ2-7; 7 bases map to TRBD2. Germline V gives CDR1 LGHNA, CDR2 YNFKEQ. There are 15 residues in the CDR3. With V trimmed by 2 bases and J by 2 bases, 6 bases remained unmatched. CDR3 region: CASSQISGFTYEQYF. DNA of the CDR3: TGTGCCAGCAGCCAAATTAGCGGGTTTACCTACGAGCAGTACTTC.

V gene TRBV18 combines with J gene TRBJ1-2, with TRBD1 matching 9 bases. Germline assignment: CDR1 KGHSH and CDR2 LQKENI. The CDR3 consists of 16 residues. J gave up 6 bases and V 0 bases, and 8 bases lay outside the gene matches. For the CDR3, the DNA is TGTGCCAGCTCACCACCGGGACAGGGCTTGGTGAATGGCTACACCTTC. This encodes CASSPPGQGLVNGYTF.

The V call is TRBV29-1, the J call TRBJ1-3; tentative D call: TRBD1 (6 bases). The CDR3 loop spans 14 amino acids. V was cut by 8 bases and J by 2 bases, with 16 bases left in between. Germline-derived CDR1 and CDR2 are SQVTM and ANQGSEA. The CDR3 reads CSCGPGTPGNTIYF. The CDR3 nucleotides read TGCAGCTGCGGCCCCGGGACACCTGGAAACACCATATATTTT.

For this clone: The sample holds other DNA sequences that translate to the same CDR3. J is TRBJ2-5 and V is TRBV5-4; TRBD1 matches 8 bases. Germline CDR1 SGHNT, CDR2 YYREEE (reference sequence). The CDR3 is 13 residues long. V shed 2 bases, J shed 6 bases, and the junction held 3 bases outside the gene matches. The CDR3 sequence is CASSLGQGKTQYF. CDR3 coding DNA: TGTGCCAGCAGCTTAGGACAGGGAAAGACCCAGTACTTC.

This CDR3 is CASSENLATSGSYEQYF. CDR3 sequence (DNA): TGTGCCAGCAGTGAGAATCTTGCGACTAGCGGGAGCTACGAGCAGTACTTC. The V gene is TRBV6-1, the J gene TRBJ2-7; 12 nucleotides match TRBD2. CDR3 size: 17 residues. V shed 3 bases and J 3 bases; nucleotides not matched to a gene: 9. The germline V gene encodes CDR1 MNHNS and CDR2 SASEGT.

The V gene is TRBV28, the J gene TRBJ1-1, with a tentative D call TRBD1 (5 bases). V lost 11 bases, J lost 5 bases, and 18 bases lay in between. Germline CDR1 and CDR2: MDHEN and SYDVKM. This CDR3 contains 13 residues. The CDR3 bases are TGTGCCTCCTCCCGGGGGGGAAAAACTGAAGCTTTCTTT. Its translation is CASSRGGKTEAFF.

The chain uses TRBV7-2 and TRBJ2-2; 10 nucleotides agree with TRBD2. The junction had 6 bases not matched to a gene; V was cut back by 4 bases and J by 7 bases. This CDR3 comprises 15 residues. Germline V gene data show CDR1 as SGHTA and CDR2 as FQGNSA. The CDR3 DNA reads TGTGCCAGCAGCTCTACTAGCGGGGTTAACGGGGAGCTGTTTTTT. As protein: CASSSTSGVNGELFF.

DNA for the CDR3: TGTGCCAGCAGCTGGGGACAGAACACTGAAGCTTTCTTT. Its translation is CASSWGQNTEAFF. The genes are TRBV7-2 and TRBJ1-1; D perhaps matches TRBD1 (6 bases). Trimming pared 4 bases from V and 1 base from J, leaving 7 bases between. Germline V gives CDR1 SGHTA, CDR2 FQGNSA. The CDR3 runs 13 residues.

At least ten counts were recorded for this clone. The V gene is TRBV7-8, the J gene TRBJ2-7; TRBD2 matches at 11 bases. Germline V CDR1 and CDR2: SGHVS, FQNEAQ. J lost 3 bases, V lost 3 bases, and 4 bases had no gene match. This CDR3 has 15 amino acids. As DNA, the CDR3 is TGTGCCAGCAGCTTGACCGGGACTAGCGGCTACGAGCAGTACTTC. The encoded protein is CASSLTGTSGYEQYF.

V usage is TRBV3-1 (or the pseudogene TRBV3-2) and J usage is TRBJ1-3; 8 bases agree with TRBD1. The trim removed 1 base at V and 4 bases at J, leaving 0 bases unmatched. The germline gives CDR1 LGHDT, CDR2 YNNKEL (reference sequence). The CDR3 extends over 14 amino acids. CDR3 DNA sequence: TGTGCCAGCAGCCAAGGGACAGGGGGAAACACCATATATTTT. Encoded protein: CASSQGTGGNTIYF.

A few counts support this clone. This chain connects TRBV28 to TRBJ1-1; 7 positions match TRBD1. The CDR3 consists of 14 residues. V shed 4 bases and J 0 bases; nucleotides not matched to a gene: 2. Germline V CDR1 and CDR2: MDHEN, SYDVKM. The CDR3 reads CASSSTGMNTEAFF. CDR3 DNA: TGTGCCAGCAGTTCGACAGGGATGAACACTGAAGCTTTCTTT.